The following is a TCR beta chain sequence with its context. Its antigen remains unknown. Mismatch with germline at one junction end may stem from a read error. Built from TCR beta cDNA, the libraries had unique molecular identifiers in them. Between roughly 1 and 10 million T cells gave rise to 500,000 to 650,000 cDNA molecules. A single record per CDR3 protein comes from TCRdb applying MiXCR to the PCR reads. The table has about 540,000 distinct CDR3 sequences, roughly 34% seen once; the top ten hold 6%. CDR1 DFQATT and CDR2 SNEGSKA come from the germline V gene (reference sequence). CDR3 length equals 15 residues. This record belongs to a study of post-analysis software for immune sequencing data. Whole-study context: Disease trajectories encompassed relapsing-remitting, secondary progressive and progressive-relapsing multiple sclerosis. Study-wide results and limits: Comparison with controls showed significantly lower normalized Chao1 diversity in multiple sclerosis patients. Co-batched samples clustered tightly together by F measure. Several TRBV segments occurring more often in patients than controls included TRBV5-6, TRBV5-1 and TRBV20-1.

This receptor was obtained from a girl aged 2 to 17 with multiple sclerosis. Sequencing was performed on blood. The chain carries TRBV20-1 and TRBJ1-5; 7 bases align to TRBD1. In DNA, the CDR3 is TGCAGTGCCAGAGGCCCGGGACAGCGCAATCAGCCCCAGCATTTT. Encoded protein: CSARGPGQRNQPQHF.